This TCR beta chain derives from a study of blood T cells in healthy people across ages. Study information: For every two T cells, template switching captured about one barcoded beta molecule.

V dropped 3 bases and J dropped 2; count of bases not matched to a gene: 11. The germline V gene has CDR1 WSHSY and CDR2 SAAADI. The CDR3 extends over 18 amino acids. Next came a second PCR, run for about 7 to 11 cycles, which used a sample-barcoded 5' primer along with a J-beta primer mix. TCRdb recomputed calls from the 5' RACE reads with MiXCR, one row per CDR3 protein. The sample includes roughly 800,000 distinct CDR3 sequences, roughly 40% of them seen just once. To note about this clonotype: What it binds is unknown.

Study-level findings and limits: TCR beta diversity per million T cells fell roughly linearly with age. Underestimates were what the diversity estimates from one million T cells were considered to be.

Each sample had at least 7 million PBMCs isolated. Sequenced sample: blood. The rearrangement joins TRBV10-2 to TRBJ2-7; TRBD2 aligns across 12 bases. This TCR was sampled from a man aged 18 to 30 in good health. The CDR3: CASSDLSTSGGIAYEQYF. CDR3 coding DNA: TGCGCCAGCAGTGACCTTTCCACTAGCGGGGGGATAGCCTACGAGCAGTACTTC.